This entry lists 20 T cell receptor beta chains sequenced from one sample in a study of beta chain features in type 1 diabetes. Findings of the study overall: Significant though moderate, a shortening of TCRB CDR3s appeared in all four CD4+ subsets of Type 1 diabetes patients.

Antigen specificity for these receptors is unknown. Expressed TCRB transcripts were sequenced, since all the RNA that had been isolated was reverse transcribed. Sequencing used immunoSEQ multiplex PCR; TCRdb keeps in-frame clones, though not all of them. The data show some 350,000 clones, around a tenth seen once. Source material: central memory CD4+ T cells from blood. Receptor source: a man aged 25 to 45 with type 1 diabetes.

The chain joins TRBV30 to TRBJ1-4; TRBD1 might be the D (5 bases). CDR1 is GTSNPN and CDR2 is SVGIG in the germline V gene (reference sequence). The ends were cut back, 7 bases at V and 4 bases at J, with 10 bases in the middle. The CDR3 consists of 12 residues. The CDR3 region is CALKTDNEKLFF. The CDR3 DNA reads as TGTGCCTTAAAGACAGATAATGAAAAACTGTTTTTT.

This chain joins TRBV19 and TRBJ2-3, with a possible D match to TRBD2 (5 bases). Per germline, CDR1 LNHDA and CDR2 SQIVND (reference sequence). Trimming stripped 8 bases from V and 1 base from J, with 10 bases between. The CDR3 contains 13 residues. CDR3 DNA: TGTGCCAGTTTGAGCGGCGGCACAGATACGCAGTATTTT. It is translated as CASLSGGTDTQYF.

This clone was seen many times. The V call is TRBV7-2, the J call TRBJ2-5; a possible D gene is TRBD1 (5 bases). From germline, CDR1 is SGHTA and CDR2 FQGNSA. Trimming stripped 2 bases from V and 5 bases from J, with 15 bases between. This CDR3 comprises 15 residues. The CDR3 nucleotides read TGTGCCAGCAGCTTAAACCCAGGGTTAAGGGAGACCCAGTACTTC. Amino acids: CASSLNPGLRETQYF.

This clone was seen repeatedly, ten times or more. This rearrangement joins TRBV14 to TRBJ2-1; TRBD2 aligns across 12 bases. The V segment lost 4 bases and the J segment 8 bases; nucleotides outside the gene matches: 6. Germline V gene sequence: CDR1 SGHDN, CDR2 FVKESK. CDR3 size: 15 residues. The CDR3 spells CASSLRLAGEDEQFF. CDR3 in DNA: TGTGCCAGCAGCCTGCGACTAGCGGGAGAGGATGAGCAGTTCTTC.

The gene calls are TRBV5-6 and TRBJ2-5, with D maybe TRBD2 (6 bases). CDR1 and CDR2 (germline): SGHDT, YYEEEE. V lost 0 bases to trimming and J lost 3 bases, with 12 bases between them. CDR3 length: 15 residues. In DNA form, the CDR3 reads TGTGCCAGCAGCTTGGAGAGGGGAGGAGAAGAGACCCAGTACTTC. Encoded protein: CASSLERGGEETQYF.

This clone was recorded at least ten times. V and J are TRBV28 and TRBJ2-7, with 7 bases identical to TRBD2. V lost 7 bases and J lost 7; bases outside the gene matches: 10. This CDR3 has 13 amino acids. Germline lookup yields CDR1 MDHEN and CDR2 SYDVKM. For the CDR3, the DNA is TGTGCCAGCACCATTGGGAGGGATTGGGAGCAGTACTTC. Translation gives CASTIGRDWEQYF.

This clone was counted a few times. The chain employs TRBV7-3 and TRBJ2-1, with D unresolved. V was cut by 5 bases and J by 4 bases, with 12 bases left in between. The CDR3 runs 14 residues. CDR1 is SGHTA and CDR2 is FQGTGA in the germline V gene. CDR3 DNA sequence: TGTGCCAGCAGCCCTACCCAGGATTACAATGAGCAGTTCTTC. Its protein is CASSPTQDYNEQFF.

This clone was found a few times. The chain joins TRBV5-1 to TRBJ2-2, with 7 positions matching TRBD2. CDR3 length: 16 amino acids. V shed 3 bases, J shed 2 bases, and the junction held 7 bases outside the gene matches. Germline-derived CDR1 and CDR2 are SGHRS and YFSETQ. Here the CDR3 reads CASSWQGGSNTGELFF. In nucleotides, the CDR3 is TGCGCCAGCAGCTGGCAGGGAGGGTCCAACACCGGGGAGCTGTTTTTT.

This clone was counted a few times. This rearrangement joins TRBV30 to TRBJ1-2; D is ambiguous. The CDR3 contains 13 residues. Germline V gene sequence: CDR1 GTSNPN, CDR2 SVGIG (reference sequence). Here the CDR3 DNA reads TGTGCGGGGATCGAGGATTCGACCTATGGCTACACCTTC. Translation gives CAGIEDSTYGYTF.

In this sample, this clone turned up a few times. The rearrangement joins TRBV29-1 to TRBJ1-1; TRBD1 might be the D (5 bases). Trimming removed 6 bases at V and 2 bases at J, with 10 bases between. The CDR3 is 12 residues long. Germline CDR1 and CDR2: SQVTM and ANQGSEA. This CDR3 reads CSVRDGNTEAFF. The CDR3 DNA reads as TGCAGCGTCAGGGACGGAAACACTGAAGCTTTCTTT.

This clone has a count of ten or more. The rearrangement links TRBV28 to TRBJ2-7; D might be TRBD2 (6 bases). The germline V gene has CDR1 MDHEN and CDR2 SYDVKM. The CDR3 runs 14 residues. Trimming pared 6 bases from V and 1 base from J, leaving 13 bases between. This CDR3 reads CASREGRTSYEQYF. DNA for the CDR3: TGTGCCAGCAGGGAGGGACGGACGTCCTACGAGCAGTACTTC.

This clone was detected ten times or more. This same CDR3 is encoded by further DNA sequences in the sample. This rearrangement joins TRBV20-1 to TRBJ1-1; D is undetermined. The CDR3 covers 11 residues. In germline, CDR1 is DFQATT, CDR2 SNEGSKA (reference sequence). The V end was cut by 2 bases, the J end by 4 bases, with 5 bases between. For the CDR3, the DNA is TGCAGTGCTAGAACGAGCACTGAAGCTTTCTTT. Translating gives CSARTSTEAFF.

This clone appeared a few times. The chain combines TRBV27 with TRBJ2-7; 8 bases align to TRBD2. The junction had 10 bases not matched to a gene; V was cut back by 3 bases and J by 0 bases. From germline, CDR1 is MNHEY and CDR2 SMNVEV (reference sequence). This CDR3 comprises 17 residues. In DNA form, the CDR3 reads TGTGCCAGCAGTTTCCTCTTCGAGGCGGGAGGCTCCTACGAGCAGTACTTC. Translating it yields CASSFLFEAGGSYEQYF.

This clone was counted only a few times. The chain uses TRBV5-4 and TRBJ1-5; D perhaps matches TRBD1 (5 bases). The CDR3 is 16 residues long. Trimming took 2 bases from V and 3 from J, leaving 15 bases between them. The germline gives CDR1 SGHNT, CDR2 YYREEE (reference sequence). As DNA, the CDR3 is TGTGCCAGCAGCTTTGGCGGGACCGGCCTCAATCAGCCCCAGCATTTT. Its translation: CASSFGGTGLNQPQHF. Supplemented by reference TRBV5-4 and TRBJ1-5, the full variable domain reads ETGVTQSPTHLIKTRGQQVTLRCSSQSGHNTVSWYQQALGQGPQFIFQYYREEENGRGNFPPRFSGLQFPNYSSELNVNALELDDSALYLCASSFGGTGLNQPQHFGDGTRLSIL.

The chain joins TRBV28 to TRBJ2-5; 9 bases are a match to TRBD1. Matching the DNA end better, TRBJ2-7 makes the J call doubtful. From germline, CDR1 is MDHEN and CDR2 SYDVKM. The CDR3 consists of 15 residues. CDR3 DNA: TGTGCCAGCATGATCGGGACAGGGATCTCCTACGAGCAGTACTTC. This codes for CASMIGTGISYEQYF.

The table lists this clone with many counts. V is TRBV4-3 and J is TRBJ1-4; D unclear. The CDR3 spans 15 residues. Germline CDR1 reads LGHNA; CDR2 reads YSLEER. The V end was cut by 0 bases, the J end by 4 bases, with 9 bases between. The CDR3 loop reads CASSQDPQYNEKLFF. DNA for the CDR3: TGCGCCAGCAGCCAAGACCCTCAGTATAATGAAAAACTGTTTTTT.

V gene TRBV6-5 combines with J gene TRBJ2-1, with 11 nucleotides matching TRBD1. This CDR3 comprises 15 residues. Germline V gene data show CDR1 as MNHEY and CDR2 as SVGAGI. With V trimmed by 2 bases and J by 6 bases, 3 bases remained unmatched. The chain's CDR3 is CASSYLGQGVNEQFF. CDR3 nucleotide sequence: TGTGCCAGCAGTTACCTGGGACAGGGGGTCAATGAGCAGTTCTTC.

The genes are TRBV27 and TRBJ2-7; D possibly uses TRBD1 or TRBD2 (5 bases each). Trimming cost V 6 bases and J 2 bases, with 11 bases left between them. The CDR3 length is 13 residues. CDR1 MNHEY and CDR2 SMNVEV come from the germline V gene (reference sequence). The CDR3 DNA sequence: TGTGCCAGCAGCAGGGACGGAGCCTACGAGCAGTACTTC. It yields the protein CASSRDGAYEQYF.

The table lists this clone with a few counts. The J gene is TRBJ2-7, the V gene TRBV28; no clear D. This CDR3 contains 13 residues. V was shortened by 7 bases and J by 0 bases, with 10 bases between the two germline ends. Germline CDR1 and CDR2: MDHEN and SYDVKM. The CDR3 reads CASISLGSYEQYF. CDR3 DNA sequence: TGTGCCAGCATCTCCCTCGGCTCCTACGAGCAGTACTTC.

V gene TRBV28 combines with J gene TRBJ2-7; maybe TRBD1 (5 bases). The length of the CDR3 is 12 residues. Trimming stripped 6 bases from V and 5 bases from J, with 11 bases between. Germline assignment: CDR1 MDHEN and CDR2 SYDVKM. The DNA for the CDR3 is TGTGCCAGCAGGGCAGGGAATAACGAGCAGTACTTC. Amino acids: CASRAGNNEQYF.